This TCR beta chain was sequenced during a study of T cell repertoires in cytomegalovirus infection. Study details: It was recently identified HLA-C-restricted and well-studied HLA-B-restricted CMV epitopes that the study used. Overall study findings and caveats: Carriers of CMV and the relevant HLA type were discriminated by public TCR beta frequency. The study found HLA-C-restricted CMV-specific TCR beta clonotypes dominating the ex vivo response.

Remarks on this clonotype: Antigen: not known.

CDR1 and CDR2 (germline): SGHDN, FVKESK. This CDR3 region has 16 residues. V was cut by 1 base and J by 0 bases, with 9 bases left in between. Using its own MiXCR run on the reads, TCRdb lists one record per CDR3 protein. The profile covers approximately 730,000 distinct CDR3 sequences, with roughly 36% appearing a single time and 15% to 20% taken by the ten largest. Specimen: cultured PBMCs, collected from culture after CMV antigen stimulation. This TCR was recovered from a human donor in good health (CMV status not recorded). Some clones in this sample may be carry-over from other donors' samples. This sequence joins TRBV14 and TRBJ1-4; D remains ambiguous. DNA of the CDR3: TGTGCCAGCAGCCAAGTCGGGAGTGCAACTAATGAAAAACTGTTTTTT. This translates into CASSQVGSATNEKLFF. Combining the CDR3 with reference TRBV14 and TRBJ1-4 gives the whole variable domain EAGVTQFPSHSVIEKGQTVTLRCDPISGHDNLYWYRRVMGKEIKFLLHFVKESKQDESGMPNNRFLAERTGGTYSTLKVQPAELEDSGVYFCASSQVGSATNEKLFFGSGTQLSVL.